This T cell receptor beta chain derives from a study of cytomegalovirus exposure and HLA in healthy donors. CDR1 and CDR2 from the germline V gene are SEHNR and FQNEAQ (reference sequence). The CDR3 has 15 amino acids. Trimming cost V 2 bases and J 6 bases, with 16 bases left between them. In the PCR, 60 Vbeta and 13 Jbeta primers were used. Assay used: immunoSEQ multiplex PCR; TCRdb lists only in-frame clones, some missing. The data show about 130,000 clones, approximately 80% seen once. Study results and limitations: TRBV6-2, TRBV6-3 and other indistinguishable V segments were excluded. Reported findings show TCR beta sequences accurately forecast HLA-A and HLA-B alleles in most subjects.

This clone was counted a few times. Its antigen is unidentified. J is TRBJ1-2 and V is TRBV7-9; a weak D match, TRBD1 (6 bases). Sequences were obtained from PBMCs. The source is a woman in her forties in good health and CMV-seronegative. CDR3 nucleotide sequence: TGTGCCAGCAGCTTAAACGGAATTAAGGGGGATGGCTACACCTTC. The encoded protein is CASSLNGIKGDGYTF.